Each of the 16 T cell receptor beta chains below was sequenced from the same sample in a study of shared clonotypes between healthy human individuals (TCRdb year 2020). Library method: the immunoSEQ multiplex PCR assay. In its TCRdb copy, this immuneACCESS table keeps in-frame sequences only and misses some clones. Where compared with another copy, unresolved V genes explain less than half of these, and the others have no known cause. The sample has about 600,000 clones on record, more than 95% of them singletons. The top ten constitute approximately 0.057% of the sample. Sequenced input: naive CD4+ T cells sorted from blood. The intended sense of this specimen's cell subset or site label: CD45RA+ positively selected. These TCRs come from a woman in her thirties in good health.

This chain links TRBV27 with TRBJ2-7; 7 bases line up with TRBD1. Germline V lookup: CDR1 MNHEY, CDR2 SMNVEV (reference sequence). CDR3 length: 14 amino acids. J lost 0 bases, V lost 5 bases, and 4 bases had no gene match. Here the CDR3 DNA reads TGTGCCAGCAGTAGAGACAGGGCCTCCTACGAGCAGTACTTC. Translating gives CASSRDRASYEQYF.

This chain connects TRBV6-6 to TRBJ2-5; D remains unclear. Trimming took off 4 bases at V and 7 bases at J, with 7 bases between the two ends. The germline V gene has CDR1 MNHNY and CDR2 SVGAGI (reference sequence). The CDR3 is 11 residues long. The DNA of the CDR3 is TGTGCCAGCAGTTCGTCCGCGACCCAGTACTTC. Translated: CASSSSATQYF.

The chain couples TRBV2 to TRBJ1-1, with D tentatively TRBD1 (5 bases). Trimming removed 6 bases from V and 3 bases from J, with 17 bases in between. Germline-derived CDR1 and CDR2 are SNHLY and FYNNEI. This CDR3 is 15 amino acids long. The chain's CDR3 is CASSLRRQGDTEAFF. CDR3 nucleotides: TGTGCCAGCAGCCTACGCCGGCAGGGTGACACTGAAGCTTTCTTT.

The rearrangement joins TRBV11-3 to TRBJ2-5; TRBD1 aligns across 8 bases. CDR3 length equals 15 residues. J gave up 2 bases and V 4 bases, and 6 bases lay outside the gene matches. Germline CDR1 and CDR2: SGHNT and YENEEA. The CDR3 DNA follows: TGTGCCAGCAGCTCCGCCGGGACAGGACAAGAGACCCAGTACTTC. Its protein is CASSSAGTGQETQYF.

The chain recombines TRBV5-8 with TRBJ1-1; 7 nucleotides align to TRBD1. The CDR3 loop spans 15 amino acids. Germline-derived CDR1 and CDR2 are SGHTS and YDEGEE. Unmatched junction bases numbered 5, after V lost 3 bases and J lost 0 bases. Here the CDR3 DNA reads TGTGCCAGCAGCTCGGGACAGATGATGAACACTGAAGCTTTCTTT. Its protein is CASSSGQMMNTEAFF.

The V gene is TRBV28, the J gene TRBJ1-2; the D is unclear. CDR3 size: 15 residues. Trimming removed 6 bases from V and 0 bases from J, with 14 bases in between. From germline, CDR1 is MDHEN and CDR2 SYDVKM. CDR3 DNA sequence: TGTGCCAGCAGGCCTCAGGACGGCACTAACTATGGCTACACCTTC. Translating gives CASRPQDGTNYGYTF.

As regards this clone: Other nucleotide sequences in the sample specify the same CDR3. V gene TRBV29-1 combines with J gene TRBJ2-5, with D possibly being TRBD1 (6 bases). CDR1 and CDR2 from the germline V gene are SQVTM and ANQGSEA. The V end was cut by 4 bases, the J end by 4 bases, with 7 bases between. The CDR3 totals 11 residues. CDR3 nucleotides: TGCAGCGTTGTCAGGGGAGAGACCCAGTACTTC. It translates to CSVVRGETQYF.

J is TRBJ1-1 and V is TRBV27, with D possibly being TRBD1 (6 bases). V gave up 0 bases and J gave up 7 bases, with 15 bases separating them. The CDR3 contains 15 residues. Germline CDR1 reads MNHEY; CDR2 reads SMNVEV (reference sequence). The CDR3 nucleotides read TGTGCCAGCAGTTTATCGTTACAGGGAAGCGGTGAAGCTTTCTTT. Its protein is CASSLSLQGSGEAFF.

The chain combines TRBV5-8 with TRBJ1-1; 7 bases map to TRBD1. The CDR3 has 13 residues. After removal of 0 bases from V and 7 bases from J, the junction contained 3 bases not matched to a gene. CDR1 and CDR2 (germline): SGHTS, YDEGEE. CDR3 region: CASSLGQGLEAFF. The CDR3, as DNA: TGTGCCAGCAGCTTGGGACAGGGTCTTGAAGCTTTCTTT.

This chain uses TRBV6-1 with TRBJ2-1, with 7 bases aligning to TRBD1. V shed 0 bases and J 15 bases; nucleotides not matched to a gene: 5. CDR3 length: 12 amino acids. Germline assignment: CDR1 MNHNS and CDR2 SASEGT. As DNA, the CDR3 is TGTGCCAGCAGTGAAGCGGGACAGACGGTGTTCTTC. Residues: CASSEAGQTVFF.

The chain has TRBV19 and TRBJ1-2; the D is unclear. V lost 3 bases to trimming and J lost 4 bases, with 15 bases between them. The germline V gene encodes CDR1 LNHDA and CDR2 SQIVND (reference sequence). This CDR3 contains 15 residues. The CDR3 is CASSMGTLPFYGYTF. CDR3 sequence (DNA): TGTGCCAGTAGTATGGGCACCCTCCCCTTCTATGGCTACACCTTC.

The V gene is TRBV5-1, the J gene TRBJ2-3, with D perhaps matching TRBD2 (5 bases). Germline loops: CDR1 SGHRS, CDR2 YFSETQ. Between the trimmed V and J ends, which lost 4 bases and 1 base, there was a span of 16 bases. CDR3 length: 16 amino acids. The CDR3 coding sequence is TGCGCCAGCAGCCCACCCGGAGGAGACGGCACAGATACGCAGTATTTT. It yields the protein CASSPPGGDGTDTQYF.

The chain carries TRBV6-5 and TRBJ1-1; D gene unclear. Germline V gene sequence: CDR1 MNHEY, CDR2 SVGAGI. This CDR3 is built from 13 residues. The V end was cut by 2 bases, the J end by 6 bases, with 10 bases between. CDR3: CASSYDGVAEAFF. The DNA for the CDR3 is TGTGCCAGCAGTTACGATGGGGTAGCTGAAGCTTTCTTT.

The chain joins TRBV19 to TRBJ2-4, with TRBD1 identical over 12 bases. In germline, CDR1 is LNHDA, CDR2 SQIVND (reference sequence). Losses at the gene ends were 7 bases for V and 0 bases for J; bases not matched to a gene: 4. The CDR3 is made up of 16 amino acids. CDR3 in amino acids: CASIGTGGSAKNIQYF. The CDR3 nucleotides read TGTGCCAGTATAGGGACAGGGGGCTCAGCCAAAAACATTCAGTACTTC.

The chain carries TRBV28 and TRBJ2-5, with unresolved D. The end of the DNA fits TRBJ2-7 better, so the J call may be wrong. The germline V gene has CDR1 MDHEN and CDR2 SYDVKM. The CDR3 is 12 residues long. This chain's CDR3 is CASRSSSYEQYF. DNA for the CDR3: TGTGCCAGCAGGAGTTCCTCCTACGAGCAGTACTTC.

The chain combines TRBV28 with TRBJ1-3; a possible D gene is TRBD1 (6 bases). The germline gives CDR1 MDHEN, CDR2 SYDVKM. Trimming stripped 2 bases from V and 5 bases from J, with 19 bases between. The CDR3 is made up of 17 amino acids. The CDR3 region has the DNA TGTGCCAGCAGTTTAGTCGATTTGCCGCAGGGGCGAAACACCATATATTTT. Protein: CASSLVDLPQGRNTIYF.